These T cell receptor beta chains were read from a single sample in a study of radiotherapy plus CTLA-4 blockade in lung cancer. Assay used: immunoSEQ multiplex PCR; TCRdb lists only in-frame clones, some missing. The repertoire holds over 85,000 clones, with around 79% as singletons. The specimen comprised peripheral blood, sampled from a patient treated with radiotherapy plus ipilimumab. The receptor source for this set is a human donor with non-small cell lung cancer who had a partial response to radiotherapy plus ipilimumab. Some clones in this sample may be carry-over from other donors' samples. Each CDR3 is given with its conserved first and last residue. D genes are given only for firm matches. Rows may omit the clone size; those that give it use once, few, many or a size class.

size	J	V	D	DNA	CDR3
few	TRBJ2-1	TRBV7-8	TRBD2	TGTGCCAGCAGCCTACGGACTAGCGGGCAGTCCTACAATGAGCAGTTCTTC	CASSLRTSGQSYNEQFF
-	TRBJ2-5	TRBV4-3	TRBD1	TGCGCCAGCAGCCAAGAAGTCGGGACAGGGACCGGTTTTGGAGAGACCCAGTACTTC	CASSQEVGTGTGFGETQYF
-	TRBJ2-1	TRBV30	-	TGTGCCTGGACGACGGGAGTCTCCTACAATGAGCAGTTCTTC	CAWTTGVSYNEQFF
few	TRBJ2-1	TRBV4-2	TRBD2	TGTGCCAGCAGCTTGAGGTTGACTAGCGGGGGAAACAATGAGCAGTTCTTC	CASSLRLTSGGNNEQFF
-	TRBJ2-3	TRBV5-4	TRBD2	TGTGCCGTAGGAGGGACTAGCGGATTTCGCACAGATACGCAGTATTTT	CAVGGTSGFRTDTQYF
-	TRBJ2-5	TRBV5-1	TRBD2	TGCGCCAGCAGCTTGGTGGCTAGCGGGGGTGAGACCCAGTACTTC	CASSLVASGGETQYF
-	TRBJ2-1	TRBV30	-	TGTGCCTGGAGCGGAGCCTACAATGAGCAGTTCTTC	CAWSGAYNEQFF
-	TRBJ2-5	TRBV7-2	TRBD2	TGTGCCAGCAGCTTAGCAGGTAGCGGGGAGACCCAGTACTTC	CASSLAGSGETQYF
-	TRBJ1-2	TRBV5-1	-	TGCGCCAGCAGCTTGGAGGGGTCAAGGTATGGCTACACCTTC	CASSLEGSRYGYTF
medium-sized	TRBJ2-5	TRBV4-2	TRBD1	TGTGCCAGCAGCCAAGATTGGAACAGGGGAAAAGAGACCCAGTACTTC	CASSQDWNRGKETQYF
-	TRBJ1-1	TRBV5-1	-	TGCGCCAGCAGCTTGGAGGAAACAGTGAACACTGAAGCTTTCTTT	CASSLEETVNTEAFF
-	TRBJ2-3	TRBV2	-	TGTGCCAGCAGTATGCGTAGACAGTCCGCAGATACGCAGTATTTT	CASSMRRQSADTQYF
few	TRBJ1-5	TRBV11-2	-	TGTGCCAGCAGCTCCCTCGTCCGTGGAGATCAGCCCCAGCATTTT	CASSSLVRGDQPQHF
few	TRBJ1-1	TRBV9	-	TGTGCCAGCAGCGAACAGGCATCGAACACTGAAGCTTTCTTT	CASSEQASNTEAFF
medium-sized	TRBJ2-2	TRBV7-2	-	TGTGCCAGCAGCCCGACGGGGAACGCCGGGGAGCTGTTTTTT	CASSPTGNAGELFF
-	TRBJ2-5	TRBV7-7	-	TGTGCCAGCAGCCCAAACAGGGGGGGGGAGACCCAGTACTTC	CASSPNRGGETQYF
-	TRBJ1-5	TRBV7-9	TRBD1	TGTGCCAGCAGCCCGCAGACAGGGAGCAATCAGCCCCAGCATTTT	CASSPQTGSNQPQHF
-	TRBJ2-2	TRBV6-4	-	TGTGCCAGCAGTGTTCAAGCGACGAACACCGGGGAGCTGTTTTTT	CASSVQATNTGELFF
-	TRBJ2-1	TRBV7-2	TRBD2	TGTGCCAGCAGCTTAGCCGGGACTAACAATGAGCAGTTCTTC	CASSLAGTNNEQFF
-	TRBJ2-1	TRBV13	-	TGTGCCAGCAGCTTCCGGGCGGGCAATGAGCAGTTCTTC	CASSFRAGNEQFF
-	TRBJ2-5	TRBV9	TRBD1	TGTGCCAGCAGCATTATAACCGGGACAGGGAAAGAGACCCAGTACTTC	CASSIITGTGKETQYF
-	TRBJ2-7	TRBV5-1	-	TGCGCCAGCAGCTTGGCCGGGACACAGTCCTACGAGCAGTACTTC	CASSLAGTQSYEQYF
-	TRBJ2-3	TRBV18	-	TGTGCCAGCTCACCACCGGCGGGATCGCCTAGCACAGATACGCAGTATTTT	CASSPPAGSPSTDTQYF
-	TRBJ1-2	TRBV5-1	TRBD1	TGCGCCAGCAGTATTCAGGGGGATCCTCTCAAGGGCTACACCTTC	CASSIQGDPLKGYTF
few	TRBJ1-3	TRBV7-2	TRBD1	TGTGCCAGCAGCTTAGGGGGGACAGGTTCCTCTGGAAACACCATATATTTT	CASSLGGTGSSGNTIYF
-	TRBJ2-1	TRBV5-1	-	TGCGCCAGCAGCTCCGCGGGGACTGACAATGAGCAGTTCTTC	CASSSAGTDNEQFF
-	TRBJ2-3	TRBV18	TRBD1	TGTGCCAGCTCAACGGGACAGGGGACAGATACGCAGTATTTT	CASSTGQGTDTQYF
once	TRBJ2-3	TRBV29-1	TRBD1	TGCAGCGTTGCGGACAGGGGCCGTAGGATAGATACGCAGTATTTT	CSVADRGRRIDTQYF
-	TRBJ2-3	TRBV14	TRBD2	TGTGCCAGCAGCCAAGATCTAGCGGGGAGAGATACGCAGTATTTT	CASSQDLAGRDTQYF
-	TRBJ2-5	TRBV10-3	TRBD1	TGTGCCATCAGTGAGTCGACAACAGGGGCAGAGACCCAGTACTTC	CAISESTTGAETQYF
-	TRBJ2-7	TRBV19	-	TGTGCCAGTAGTACAACTATGACGGATTCCTACGAGCAGTACTTC	CASSTTMTDSYEQYF
-	TRBJ1-1	TRBV2	TRBD1	TGTGCCAGCAGTCAGACAGGGGCCATTATGAACACTGAAGCTTTCTTT	CASSQTGAIMNTEAFF
-	TRBJ2-5	TRBV19	-	TGTGCCAGTAGTATCCGCGGACAGCTGTACCAAGAGACCCAGTACTTC	CASSIRGQLYQETQYF
-	TRBJ2-2	TRBV2	-	TGTGCCAGCAGAAGGTCGACAGGAAGCACCGGGGAGCTGTTTTTT	CASRRSTGSTGELFF
once	TRBJ1-1	TRBV16	TRBD1	TGTGCCAGCAGCCACGGACAGGGCGGCACTGAAGCTTTCTTT	CASSHGQGGTEAFF
-	TRBJ2-7	TRBV10-2	TRBD2	TGCGCCAGCAGTGAGACTAGCGACTACGAGCAGTACTTC	CASSETSDYEQYF
-	TRBJ2-1	TRBV7-2	-	TGTGCCAGCAGCTTAAACAACCATGAGCAGTTCTTC	CASSLNNHEQFF
-	TRBJ2-1	TRBV19	TRBD1	TGTGCCAGTAGTATAGAGGGACAGAACTACAATGAGCAGTTCTTC	CASSIEGQNYNEQFF